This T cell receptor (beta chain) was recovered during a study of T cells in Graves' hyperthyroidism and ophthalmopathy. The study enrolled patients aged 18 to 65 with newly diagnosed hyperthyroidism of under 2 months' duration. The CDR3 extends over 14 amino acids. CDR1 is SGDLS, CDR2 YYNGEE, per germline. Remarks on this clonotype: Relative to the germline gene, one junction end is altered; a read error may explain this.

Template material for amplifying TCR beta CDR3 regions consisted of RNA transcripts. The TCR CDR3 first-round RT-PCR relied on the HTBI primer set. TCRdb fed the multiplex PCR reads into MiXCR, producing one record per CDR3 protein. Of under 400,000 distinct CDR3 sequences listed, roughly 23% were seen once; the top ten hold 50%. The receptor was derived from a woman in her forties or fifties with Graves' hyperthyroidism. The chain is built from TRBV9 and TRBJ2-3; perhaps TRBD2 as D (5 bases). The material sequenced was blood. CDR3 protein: CATSAGGGSNTQYF. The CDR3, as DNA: TGTGCCACCAGCGCCGGAGGCGGTAGTAATACGCAGTATTTT.